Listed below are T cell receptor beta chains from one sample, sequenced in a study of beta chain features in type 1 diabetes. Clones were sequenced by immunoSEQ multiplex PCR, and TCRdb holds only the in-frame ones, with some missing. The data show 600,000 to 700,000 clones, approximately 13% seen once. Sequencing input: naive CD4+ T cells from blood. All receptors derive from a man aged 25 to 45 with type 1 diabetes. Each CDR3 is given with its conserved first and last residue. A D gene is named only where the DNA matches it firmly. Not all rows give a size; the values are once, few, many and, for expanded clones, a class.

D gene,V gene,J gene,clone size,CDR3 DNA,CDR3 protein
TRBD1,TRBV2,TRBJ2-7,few,TGTGCCAGCAGTCCCAGGGGGAGCTCCTACGAGCAGTACTTC,CASSPRGSSYEQYF
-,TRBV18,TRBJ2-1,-,TGTGCCAGCTCACCACCGCAGGCACTCTACAATGAGCAGTTCTTC,CASSPPQALYNEQFF
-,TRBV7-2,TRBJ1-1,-,TGTGCCAGCAGCCCCGGGGCGGGGGGCTCGACTGAAGCTTTCTTT,CASSPGAGGSTEAFF
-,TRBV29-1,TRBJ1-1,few,TGCAGCGTTCCGGGACGGCCCACTGAAGCTTTCTTT,CSVPGRPTEAFF
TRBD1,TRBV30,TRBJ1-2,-,TGTGCCTGGAGCCTTGGTCGGGACAGGGACGGCTACACCTTC,CAWSLGRDRDGYTF
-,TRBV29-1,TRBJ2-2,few,TGCAGCGTCCGCCCGGGGGCTGGCACCGGGGAGCTGTTTTTT,CSVRPGAGTGELFF
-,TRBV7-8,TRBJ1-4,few,TGTGCCAGCAGCTTAGCGTTGGGGACGACAGCCGAAAAACTGTTTTTT,CASSLALGTTAEKLFF
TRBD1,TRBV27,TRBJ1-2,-,TGTGCCAGCAGCACGGGACAGGACTATGGCTACACCTTC,CASSTGQDYGYTF
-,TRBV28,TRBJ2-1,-,TGTGCCAGCAGTCCTCTATCGGGCAATACCAATGAGCAGTTCTTC,CASSPLSGNTNEQFF
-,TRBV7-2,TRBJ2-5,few,TGTGCCAGCAGCTTTGGGACAACTCAAGAGACCCAGTACTTC,CASSFGTTQETQYF
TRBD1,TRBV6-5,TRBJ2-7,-,TGTGCCAGCAGCTGGGGACAGGGAGCCTACGAGCAGTACTTC,CASSWGQGAYEQYF
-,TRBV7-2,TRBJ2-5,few,TGTGCCAGCAGCTTCATAGGCCAAATAATAGAGACCCAGTACTTC,CASSFIGQIIETQYF
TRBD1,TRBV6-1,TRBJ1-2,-,TGTGCCAGTAGACAGGGGGACTATGGCTACACCTTC,CASRQGDYGYTF
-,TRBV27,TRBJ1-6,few,TGTGCCAGCAGTTTAACGAGTCTTGGCGGGAATTCACCCCTCCACTTT,CASSLTSLGGNSPLHF
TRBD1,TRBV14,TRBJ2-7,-,TGTGCCAGCAGCCACTTGGGGACAGGGATGAAAACCTACGAGCAGTACTTC,CASSHLGTGMKTYEQYF
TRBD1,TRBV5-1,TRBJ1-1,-,TGCGCCAGCAGCGCTGCTGGACAGGTAGTTGGCACTGAAGCTTTCTTT,CASSAAGQVVGTEAFF
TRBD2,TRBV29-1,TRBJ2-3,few,TGCAGCGTTGCCCGCAGTAGCGGGGGGGCCCAAGATACGCAGTATTTT,CSVARSSGGAQDTQYF
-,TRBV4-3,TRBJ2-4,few,TGCGCCAGCAGCCAAGAGGAAGGCTCGGCCAAAAACATTCAGTACTTC,CASSQEEGSAKNIQYF
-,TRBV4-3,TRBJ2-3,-,TGCGCCAGCAGCCAAGCCGGTCCGGGGGCGGTCGATACGCAGTATTTT,CASSQAGPGAVDTQYF
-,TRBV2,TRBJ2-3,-,TGTGCCAGCATTTACGGCCAGTTCACAGATACGCAGTATTTT,CASIYGQFTDTQYF
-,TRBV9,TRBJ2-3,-,TGTGCCAGCAGCGTAACTAGCACAGATACGCAGTATTTT,CASSVTSTDTQYF
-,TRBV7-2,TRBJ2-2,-,TGTGCCAGCAGCGCATTATACGCGAACACCGGGGAGCTGTTTTTT,CASSALYANTGELFF
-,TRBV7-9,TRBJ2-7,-,TGTGCCAGCACCCCTCGGGGCAGCCCCTACGAGCAGTACTTC,CASTPRGSPYEQYF
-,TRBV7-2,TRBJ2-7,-,TGTGCCAGCAGCCTCAACCAGGGCGACGAGCAGTACTTC,CASSLNQGDEQYF
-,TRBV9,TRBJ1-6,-,TGTGCCAGCTCCCTGTCCGAGGATCTTTCACCCCTCCACTTT,CASSLSEDLSPLHF
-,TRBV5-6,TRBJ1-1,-,TGTGCCAGCAGCTTGGCCGTGGCTGAAGCTTTCTTT,CASSLAVAEAFF
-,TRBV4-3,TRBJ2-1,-,TGCGCCAGCAGCCAAGATCCCGGACTCCCCAGGTTCTTC,CASSQDPGLPRFF
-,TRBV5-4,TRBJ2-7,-,TGTGCCAGCAGCTCACAGGTTACCTACGAGCAGTACTTC,CASSSQVTYEQYF
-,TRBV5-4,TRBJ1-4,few,TGTGCCAGCAGCGTATCCTCAACTAATGAAAAACTGTTTTTT,CASSVSSTNEKLFF
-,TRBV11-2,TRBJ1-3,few,TGTGCCAGCAGCCCTTTTGATGGAAACACCATATATTTT,CASSPFDGNTIYF
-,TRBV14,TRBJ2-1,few,TGTGCCAGCAGCCAAAGGGGGAAGTACAATGAGCAGTTCTTC,CASSQRGKYNEQFF
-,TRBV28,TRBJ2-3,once,TGTGCCAGCAGTTTATCGTCGGGGAAGGTTGCAGATACGCAGTATTTT,CASSLSSGKVADTQYF
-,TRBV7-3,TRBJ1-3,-,TGTGCCAGCAGCTCGGGACTCTCTGGAAACACCATATATTTT,CASSSGLSGNTIYF
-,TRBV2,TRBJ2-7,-,TGTGCCAGCAGTGAAGTCGGAGGGGCTCGCGAGCAGTACTTC,CASSEVGGAREQYF
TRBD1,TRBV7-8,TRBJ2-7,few,TGTGCCAGCAGCGTGATAGGGACAGTGAGTTACGAGCAGTACTTC,CASSVIGTVSYEQYF
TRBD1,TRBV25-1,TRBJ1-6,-,TGTGCCAGCACACCTGACAGGGGAGAATCACCCCTCCACTTT,CASTPDRGESPLHF
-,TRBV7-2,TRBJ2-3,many,TGTGCCAGCAGCTTAGACGGGAACCCAGATACGCAGTATTTT,CASSLDGNPDTQYF
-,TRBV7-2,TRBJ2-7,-,TGTGCCAGCAGCCAACAACGCTACGAGCAGTACTTC,CASSQQRYEQYF
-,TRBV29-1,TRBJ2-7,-,TGCAGCGTCGGACAGACTGCCTACGAGCAGTACTTC,CSVGQTAYEQYF
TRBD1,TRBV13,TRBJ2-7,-,TGTGCCAGCAGCGCGGACAGGGTCGTCGAGCAGTACTTC,CASSADRVVEQYF
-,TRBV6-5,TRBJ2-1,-,TGTGCCAGCAGTTACTCAAAGTCCGGCAGCTACAATGAGCAGTTCTTC,CASSYSKSGSYNEQFF
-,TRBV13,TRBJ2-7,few,TGTGCCAGCAGCCCTCGGACTGACAACTCCTACGAGCAGTACTTC,CASSPRTDNSYEQYF
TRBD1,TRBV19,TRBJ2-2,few,TGTGCCAGTAGTCCCCGACAGGGTATATGGACCGGGGAGCTGTTTTTT,CASSPRQGIWTGELFF
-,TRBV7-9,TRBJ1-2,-,TGTGCCAGCTCCGGGGGGGAGAGCTACACCTTC,CASSGGESYTF
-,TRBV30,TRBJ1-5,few,TGTGCCTGGAGGGCCAAGCAGCCCCAGCATTTT,CAWRAKQPQHF
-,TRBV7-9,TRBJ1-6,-,TGTGCCAGCAGCTTTGGACAGACTAATTCACCCCTCCACTTT,CASSFGQTNSPLHF
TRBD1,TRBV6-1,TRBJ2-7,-,TGTGCCAGCAGAAGGACAGGGGTTGACGAGCAGTACTTC,CASRRTGVDEQYF
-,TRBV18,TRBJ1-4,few,TGTGCCAGCTCACCAACAGCAACTAATGAAAAACTGTTTTTT,CASSPTATNEKLFF
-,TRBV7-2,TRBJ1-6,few,TGTGCCAGCAGCTCCGGACAGCCAAATTCACCCCTCCACTTT,CASSSGQPNSPLHF
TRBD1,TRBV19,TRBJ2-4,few,TGTGCCAGTAGTATTACAGGGGGAGATACCAAAAACATTCAGTACTTC,CASSITGGDTKNIQYF
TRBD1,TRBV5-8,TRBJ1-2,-,TGTGCCAGCGGGACAGCTGCCCACTATGGCTACACCTTC,CASGTAAHYGYTF